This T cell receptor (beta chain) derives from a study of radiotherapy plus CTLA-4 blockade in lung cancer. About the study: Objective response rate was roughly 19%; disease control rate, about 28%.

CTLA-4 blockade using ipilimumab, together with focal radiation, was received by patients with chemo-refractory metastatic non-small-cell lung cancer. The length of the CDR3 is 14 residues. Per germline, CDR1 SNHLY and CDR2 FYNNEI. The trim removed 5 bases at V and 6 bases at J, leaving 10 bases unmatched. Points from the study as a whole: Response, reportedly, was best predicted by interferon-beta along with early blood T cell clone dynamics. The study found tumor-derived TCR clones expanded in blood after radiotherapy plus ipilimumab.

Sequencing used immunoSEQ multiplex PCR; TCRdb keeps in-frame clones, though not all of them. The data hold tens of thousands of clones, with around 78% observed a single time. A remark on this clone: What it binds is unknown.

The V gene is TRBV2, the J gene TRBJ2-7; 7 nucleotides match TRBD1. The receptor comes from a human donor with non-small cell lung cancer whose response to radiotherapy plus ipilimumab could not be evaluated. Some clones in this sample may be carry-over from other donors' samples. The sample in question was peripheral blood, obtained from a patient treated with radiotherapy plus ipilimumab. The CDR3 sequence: CASSPGQDPREQYF. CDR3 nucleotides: TGTGCCAGCAGTCCCGGACAGGACCCTCGCGAGCAGTACTTC.